The rows below give T cell receptor beta chains drawn from one sample of a study of shared clonotypes between healthy human individuals. Assay: immunoSEQ multiplex PCR; the TCRdb copy retains only in-frame clones and omits some. This sample has fewer than 1.6 million clones, with 98% found just once. Sequencing used naive CD4+ T cells sorted from blood. These receptor sequences come from a man aged 25-45 years in good health. The CDR3 runs from the conserved cysteine through the conserved F or W. Fields, in order: V gene, J gene, clone size, D gene, CDR3 DNA, CDR3 protein. A D gene is named only where the DNA matches it firmly. Expanded clones are given a class, and other clones once, few, many or no size at all.

TRBV7-3	TRBJ2-1	.	.	TGTGCCAGCAGCCTATATGGTGGCAATGAGCAGTTCTTC	CASSLYGGNEQFF
TRBV10-2	TRBJ1-2	.	TRBD1	TGCGCCAGCCAGGACAGGGGTAATTTGGACTATGGCTACACCTTC	CASQDRGNLDYGYTF
TRBV5-4	TRBJ1-4	once	.	TGTGCCAGCAGCTTGGGGGCAACTAATGAAAAACTGTTTTTT	CASSLGATNEKLFF
TRBV6-1	TRBJ1-3	.	.	TGTGCCAGCAGTTCTAAAGGACAGTCTGGAAACACCATATATTTT	CASSSKGQSGNTIYF
TRBV10-2	TRBJ1-5	.	.	TGCGCCAGCAGTGAGTCGATCATAGACAGCTATAGCAATCAGCCCCAGCATTTT	CASSESIIDSYSNQPQHF
TRBV28	TRBJ2-2	.	.	TGTGCCAGCAGCCGTGGCGGGGAGCTGTTTTTT	CASSRGGELFF
TRBV4-2	TRBJ2-4	.	.	TGTGCCAGCAGCCAAGTAGGGGACCTAGCCAAAAACATTCAGTACTTC	CASSQVGDLAKNIQYF
TRBV5-4	TRBJ1-2	.	.	TGTGCCAGCAGCCATGATCAGGGAATCGGCTACACCTTC	CASSHDQGIGYTF
TRBV9	TRBJ2-1	.	TRBD2	TGTGCCAGCAGCGTAGGGACTAGCGGGACTCTCCATGAGCAGTTCTTC	CASSVGTSGTLHEQFF
TRBV7-2	TRBJ2-3	.	TRBD2	TGTGCCAGCAGCTTCGGACTAGCGGAGACCACAGATACGCAGTATTTT	CASSFGLAETTDTQYF
TRBV28	TRBJ2-3	.	.	TGTGCCAGCAGGGGAGTGAGCACAGATACGCAGTATTTT	CASRGVSTDTQYF
TRBV5-8	TRBJ2-7	.	TRBD2	TGTGCCAGCAGCTTGGCGGCCTGGGCAGCGGGAGATACGGACGAGCAGTACTTC	CASSLAAWAAGDTDEQYF
TRBV7-8	TRBJ2-6	.	TRBD2	TGTGCCAGCAGCCCCAAAGCGACTAGCGGGAGGGCCCTAAGCTCTGGGGCCAACGTCCTGACTTTC	CASSPKATSGRALSSGANVLTF
TRBV2	TRBJ2-3	.	.	TGTGCCAGCAGTCCTCTCGTCGGGGCCGCTGGGGTAACAGATACGCAGTATTTT	CASSPLVGAAGVTDTQYF
TRBV4-2	TRBJ2-7	.	TRBD1	TGTGCCAGCAGCCCCGACAGGGCCTACCCCTACGAGCAGTACTTC	CASSPDRAYPYEQYF
TRBV18	TRBJ2-5	.	TRBD2	TGTGCCAGCTCACCTCTAGCGGGAGGGCCCGGCGGGGAGACCCAGTACTTC	CASSPLAGGPGGETQYF
TRBV7-7	TRBJ2-1	.	.	TGTGCTAGCAGCCCCAGGTGGGGAGAGGGGCTCAATGAGCAGTTCTTC	CASSPRWGEGLNEQFF
TRBV18	TRBJ2-7	.	TRBD2	TGTGCCAGCTCACCAGGGACTAGAGACGAGCAGTACTTC	CASSPGTRDEQYF
TRBV5-1	TRBJ2-1	.	TRBD2	TGCGCCAGCAGCTTGGGGCTAGCGGGGGGTATCTACAATGAGCAGTTCTTC	CASSLGLAGGIYNEQFF
TRBV27	TRBJ1-5	once	.	TGTGCCAGCAGTTTATATAGGCCTAGCAATCAGCCCCAGCATTTT	CASSLYRPSNQPQHF
TRBV5-1	TRBJ2-3	.	.	TGCGCCAGCAGCTTGCAAGACGGCGGTACGCAGTATTTT	CASSLQDGGTQYF
TRBV28	TRBJ1-2	.	.	TGTGGGACGGGCCCGTCCTATGGCTACACCTTC	CGTGPSYGYTF
TRBV18	TRBJ1-1	.	.	TGTGCCAGCTCACCATATAATTCCCCGGGAAAGAACACTGAAGCTTTCTTT	CASSPYNSPGKNTEAFF
TRBV6-1	TRBJ2-3	.	.	TGTGCCAGCAGTGACGGACGGGGGTTGTTCCCAGATACGCAGTATTTT	CASSDGRGLFPDTQYF
TRBV2	TRBJ1-5	few	.	TGTGCCAGCACCCGTGACAAGGTCAATCAGCCCCAGCATTTT	CASTRDKVNQPQHF
TRBV7-9	TRBJ2-5	.	.	TGTGCCAGCAGCTCCCCCTGGGGGAAGGGAGTAGGAGAGACCCAGTACTTC	CASSSPWGKGVGETQYF
TRBV5-1	TRBJ2-1	.	.	TGCGCCAGCAGCCCGTCCTCTCTGGAGAATGAGCAGTTCTTC	CASSPSSLENEQFF
TRBV11-1	TRBJ2-7	.	.	TGTGCCAGCAGCTACGATGGTTGGGCAGGGATCCCCTACGAGCAGTACTTC	CASSYDGWAGIPYEQYF
TRBV28	TRBJ2-2	.	.	TGTGCCAGCAGTCAGTTCCGACCCGGGGAGCTGTTTTTT	CASSQFRPGELFF
TRBV2	TRBJ1-5	.	.	TGTGCCAGCAGGGGCGGTGGCAATCAGCCCCAGCATTTT	CASRGGGNQPQHF
TRBV9	TRBJ2-2	.	.	TGTGCCAGCAGAGTTGGGGCCAATATTCGGACCGGGGAGCTGTTTTTT	CASRVGANIRTGELFF
TRBV6-4	TRBJ1-2	.	TRBD1	TGTGCCAGCTCCCGGACAGGGGGATATGGCTACACCTTC	CASSRTGGYGYTF
TRBV4-1	TRBJ2-2	.	TRBD2	TGCGCCAGCAGCCACCCTCACGGACTAGCCACCGGGGAGCTGTTTTTT	CASSHPHGLATGELFF
TRBV5-1	TRBJ2-1	.	.	TGCGCCAGCAGCTTGGACAGGGCCCCCAATGAGCAGTTCTTC	CASSLDRAPNEQFF
TRBV28	TRBJ2-7	.	.	TGTGCCAGCAGTTCACCCGGGACCCTCTACGAGCAGTACTTC	CASSSPGTLYEQYF
TRBV5-1	TRBJ1-1	.	.	TGCGCCAGCAGCTTTTTGGATCACGGCGGTACTGAAGCTTTCTTT	CASSFLDHGGTEAFF
TRBV7-9	TRBJ2-5	.	TRBD2	TGTGCCAGCAGCTTAGGACGTGGGGAGGGGCTTCAAGAGACCCAGTACTTC	CASSLGRGEGLQETQYF
TRBV7-2	TRBJ2-7	.	TRBD2	TGTGCCAGCGGATTAGCGGGAGTCCACGAGCAGTACTTC	CASGLAGVHEQYF
TRBV30	TRBJ2-7	.	.	TGTGCCTGGAGTGTTGGGGGGACTGCCTACGAGCAGTACTTC	CAWSVGGTAYEQYF
TRBV30	TRBJ2-3	once	.	TGTGCCTGGAGTGTTTCGGCAACCCACCCCCCAGATACGCAGTATTTT	CAWSVSATHPPDTQYF
TRBV28	TRBJ1-2	.	TRBD1	TGTGCCAGCAGGCCCGGGACAGGTGGGCGGAACGGCTACACCTTC	CASRPGTGGRNGYTF